Following are 10 T cell receptor beta chains from one sample sequenced in a study of vaccination effects on CD4 cells after COVID-19. These receptors' targets are unknown. Viral peptide pool expansion of antigen-specific CD4+ T cells preceded sequencing in the ViraFEST assay. It was after 10 days of culture that CD4+ T cells were isolated. In the vaccine recipients, nucleocapsid antibodies were negative and there was no prior SARS-CoV-2 infection. Assay: immunoSEQ multiplex PCR; the TCRdb copy retains only in-frame clones and omits some. The sample has under 25,000 clones, about three quarters seen once. Sequencing used CD4+ T cells from PBMCs cultured with HCoV-NL63 spike peptides, obtained before COVID-19 vaccination. All receptors come from a human donor who received a COVID-19 vaccine.

V gene TRBV9 combines with J gene TRBJ1-3; D perhaps matches TRBD1 (5 bases). V gave up 0 bases and J gave up 0 bases, with 10 bases separating them. This CDR3 contains 16 residues. CDR1 and CDR2 from the germline V gene are SGDLS and YYNGEE. The CDR3 DNA reads TGTGCCAGCAGCGTAGCCCCGGACACCTCTGGAAACACCATATATTTT. Its translation: CASSVAPDTSGNTIYF.

A few counts support this clone. J is TRBJ1-1 and V is TRBV18, with TRBD1 identical over 10 bases. CDR3 size: 14 residues. V dropped 2 bases and J dropped 8; count of bases not matched to a gene: 5. Germline CDR1 reads KGHSH; CDR2 reads LQKENI. The DNA for the CDR3 is TGTGCCAGCTCACCAAACCGGGGACAGGGGGAAGCTTTCTTT. Its translation is CASSPNRGQGEAFF. The variable domain in full, completed from reference TRBV18 and TRBJ1-1, reads NAGVMQNPRHLVRRRGQEARLRCSPMKGHSHVYWYRQLPEEGLKFMVYLQKENIIDESGMPKERFSAEFPKEGPSILRIQQVVRGDSAAYFCASSPNRGQGEAFFGQGTRLTVV.

This chain uses TRBV4-2 with TRBJ1-2; 8 bases map to TRBD1. The CDR3 is 14 residues long. The V and J ends lost 1 base and 7 bases, in that order; junction bases with no gene match: 5. Germline values: CDR1 LGHNA, CDR2 YNFKEQ. DNA of the CDR3: TGTGCCAGCAGCCAAGGACAGGGGATTGGTGGCTACACCTTC. Its translation is CASSQGQGIGGYTF.

The chain employs TRBV5-4 and TRBJ2-5; 9 positions agree with TRBD2. The CDR3 covers 18 residues. Germline values: CDR1 SGHNT, CDR2 YYREEE (reference sequence). The trim removed 2 bases at V and 5 bases at J, leaving 16 bases unmatched. The CDR3 sequence is CASSFLMGGGASRETQYF. The CDR3 DNA is TGTGCCAGCAGCTTTTTGATGGGCGGGGGGGCCTCGCGGGAGACCCAGTACTTC.

V and J are TRBV4-3 and TRBJ2-1, with D hard to call. The germline gives CDR1 LGHNA, CDR2 YSLEER. This CDR3 comprises 13 residues. V shed 0 bases and J shed 10 bases, with 10 bases lying between them. CDR3 loop: CASSQDRNGEQFF. As DNA, the CDR3 is TGCGCCAGCAGCCAAGATAGGAACGGAGAGCAGTTCTTC.

This chain connects TRBV7-2 to TRBJ1-6; no clear D. The germline gives CDR1 SGHTA, CDR2 FQGNSA. The ends were cut back, 3 bases at V and 7 bases at J, with 7 bases in the middle. This CDR3 is 13 amino acids long. The CDR3 loop is CASSLYLNSPLHF. For the CDR3, the DNA is TGTGCCAGCAGCTTGTACTTAAATTCACCCCTCCACTTT. Combining the CDR3 with reference TRBV7-2 and TRBJ1-6 gives the whole variable domain GAGVSQSPSNKVTEKGKDVELRCDPISGHTALYWYRQSLGQGLEFLIYFQGNSAPDKSGLPSDRFSAERTGGSVSTLTIQRTQQEDSAVYLCASSLYLNSPLHFGNGTRLTVT.

J is TRBJ2-3 and V is TRBV6-2 or TRBV6-3; 8 nucleotides line up with TRBD1. The J segment lost 2 bases and the V segment lost 5 bases, leaving 3 bases of the junction unmatched. The germline gives CDR1 MNHEY, CDR2 SVGEGT. This CDR3 spans 14 amino acids. The CDR3 DNA follows: TGTGCCAGCAGTGACAGGGGACCCACAGATACGCAGTATTTT. It codes for CASSDRGPTDTQYF.

This rearrangement joins TRBV6-6 to TRBJ2-7; TRBD1 agrees at 9 bases. The CDR3 loop spans 14 amino acids. Losses at the gene ends were 0 bases for V and 4 bases for J; bases not matched to a gene: 1. Germline V lookup: CDR1 MNHNY, CDR2 SVGAGI (reference sequence). The CDR3 is CASSYSGQGYEQYF. The DNA for the CDR3 is TGTGCCAGCAGTTACTCGGGACAGGGTTACGAGCAGTACTTC.

The rearrangement links TRBV15 to TRBJ1-5; D gene uncertain. V was pared by 0 bases and J by 5 bases, with 2 bases between. This CDR3 comprises 12 residues. Per germline, CDR1 LNHNV and CDR2 YYDKDF (reference sequence). This CDR3 reads CATSRDDQPQHF. As DNA, the CDR3 is TGTGCCACCAGCAGAGATGATCAGCCCCAGCATTTT.

The gene calls are TRBV7-8 and TRBJ2-3, with 7 bases aligning to TRBD1. Germline CDR1 is SGHVS and CDR2 is FQNEAQ. V trimming: 0 bases; J trimming: 3 bases; junction bases outside the gene matches: 9. This CDR3 has 17 residues. The CDR3 DNA is TGTGCCAGCAGCTTAGCTACGGGCAGGGGGTATACAGATACGCAGTATTTT. Encoded protein: CASSLATGRGYTDTQYF.